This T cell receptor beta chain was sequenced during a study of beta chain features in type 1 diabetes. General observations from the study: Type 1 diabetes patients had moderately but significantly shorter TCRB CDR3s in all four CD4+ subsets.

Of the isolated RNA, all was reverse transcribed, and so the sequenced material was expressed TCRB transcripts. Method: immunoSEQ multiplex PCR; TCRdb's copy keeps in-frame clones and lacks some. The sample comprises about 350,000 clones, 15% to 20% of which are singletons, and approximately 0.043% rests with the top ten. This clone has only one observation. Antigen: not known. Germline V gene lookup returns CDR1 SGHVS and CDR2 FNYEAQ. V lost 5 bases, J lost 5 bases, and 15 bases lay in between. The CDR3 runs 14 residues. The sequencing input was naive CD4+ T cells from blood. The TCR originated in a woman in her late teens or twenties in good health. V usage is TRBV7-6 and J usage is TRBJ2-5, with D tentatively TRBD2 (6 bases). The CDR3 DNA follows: TGTGCCAGCAGCCAAGGTGGAGGGAGGGAGACCCAGTACTTC. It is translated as CASSQGGGRETQYF.